This TCR beta chain stems from a study of T cell responses to AZD1222 COVID-19 vaccine. Method: immunoSEQ multiplex PCR; TCRdb's copy keeps in-frame clones and lacks some. Here the sample spans about 180,000 clones, under 95% being singletons. V lost 1 base and J lost 3, with 16 bases in between. CDR3 length equals 16 residues. Per the germline V gene, CDR1 is SGHTA and CDR2 is FQGNSA. This specimen consisted of peripheral blood, obtained 28 days after the second AZD1222 dose. The V gene is TRBV7-2, the J gene TRBJ2-7; D remains unclear. This receptor was obtained from an adult who received the AZD1222 COVID-19 vaccine. The CDR3 protein is CASSLVESLGLYEQYF. CDR3 nucleotide sequence: TGTGCCAGCAGCTTAGTAGAGTCCTTAGGTCTCTACGAGCAGTACTTC. The variable domain in full, with the rest retrieved from reference TRBV7-2 and TRBJ2-7, is GAGVSQSPSNKVTEKGKDVELRCDPISGHTALYWYRQSLGQGLEFLIYFQGNSAPDKSGLPSDRFSAERTGGSVSTLTIQRTQQEDSAVYLCASSLVESLGLYEQYFGPGTRLTVT.